This TCR beta chain is drawn from a study of graft-versus-host responses after intestinal transplantation. Overall study: Every recipient had anti-thymocyte globulin induction and roughly three years of tacrolimus plus steroids. Findings and caveats of the study: The marrow of recipients harbored GvH clones, and ileum or blood showed some of them first. Graft-donor T cell macrochimerism in patients accompanied high graft-versus-host to host-versus-graft clonal ratios in allografts.

Generated by immunoSEQ multiplex PCR, the TCRdb table keeps only in-frame clones and is missing some. The sample holds fewer than 95,000 clones, about nine tenths seen once. About this clone: Its antigen is still unknown.

Unmatched junction bases numbered 13, after V lost 4 bases and J lost 0 bases. This CDR3 spans 19 amino acids. Germline loops: CDR1 MGHRA, CDR2 YSYEKL. V gene TRBV4-1 combines with J gene TRBJ2-1; 9 nucleotides line up with TRBD2. The source of this sequence is a human donor who was the organ donor for an intestinal transplant. The sample consisted of unstimulated CD8+ T cells sorted from spleen or lymph node cells, taken before transplant. This CDR3 reads CASSLPVVAGDPSYNEQFF. In DNA, the CDR3 is TGCGCCAGCAGCCTCCCGGTCGTAGCGGGGGACCCCTCCTACAATGAGCAGTTCTTC.